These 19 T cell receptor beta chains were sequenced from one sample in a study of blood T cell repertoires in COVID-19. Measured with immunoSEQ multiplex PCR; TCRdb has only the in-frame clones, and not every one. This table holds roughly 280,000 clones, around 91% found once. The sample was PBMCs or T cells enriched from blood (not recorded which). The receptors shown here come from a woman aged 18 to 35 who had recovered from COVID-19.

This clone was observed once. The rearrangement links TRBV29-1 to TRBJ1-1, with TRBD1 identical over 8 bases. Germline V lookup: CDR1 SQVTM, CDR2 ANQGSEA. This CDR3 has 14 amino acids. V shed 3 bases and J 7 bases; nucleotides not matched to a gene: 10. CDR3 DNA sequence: TGCAGCGTTGAGGACGGACAGGGAATTAATGAAGCTTTCTTT. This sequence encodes CSVEDGQGINEAFF.

CDR3 sequence: CASSFVGEGQPQHF. The DNA for the CDR3 is TGTGCCAGCAGTTTTGTGGGGGAGGGTCAGCCCCAGCATTTT. The chain combines TRBV27 with TRBJ1-5; D is perhaps TRBD1 (5 bases). The CDR3 is made up of 14 amino acids. V was shortened by 3 bases and J by 6 bases, with 12 bases between the two germline ends. Germline CDR1 reads MNHEY; CDR2 reads SMNVEV (reference sequence).

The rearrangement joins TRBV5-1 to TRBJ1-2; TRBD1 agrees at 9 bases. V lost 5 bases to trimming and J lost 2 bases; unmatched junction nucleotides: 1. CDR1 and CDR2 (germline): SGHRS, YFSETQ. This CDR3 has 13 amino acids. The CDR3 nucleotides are TGCGCCAGCAGAGACAGGGGGAACTATGGCTACACCTTC. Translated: CASRDRGNYGYTF.

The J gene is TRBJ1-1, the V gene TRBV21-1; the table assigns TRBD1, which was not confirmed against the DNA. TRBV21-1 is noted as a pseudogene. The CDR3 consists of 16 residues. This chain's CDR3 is CASSKTAGQRNTEAFF. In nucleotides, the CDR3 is TGTGCCAGCAGCAAAACGGCGGGACAGAGGAACACTGAAGCTTTCTTT.

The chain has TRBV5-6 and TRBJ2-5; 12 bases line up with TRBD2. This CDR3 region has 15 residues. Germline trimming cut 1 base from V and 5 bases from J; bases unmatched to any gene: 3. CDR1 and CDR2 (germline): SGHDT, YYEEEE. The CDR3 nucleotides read TGTGCCAGCAGCTTGTATGGGACTAGCGGGGAGACCCAGTACTTC. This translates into CASSLYGTSGETQYF.

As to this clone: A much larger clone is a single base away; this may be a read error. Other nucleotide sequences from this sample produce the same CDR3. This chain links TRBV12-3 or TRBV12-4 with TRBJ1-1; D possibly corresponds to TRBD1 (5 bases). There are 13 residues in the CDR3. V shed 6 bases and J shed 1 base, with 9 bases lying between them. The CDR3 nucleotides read TGTGCCAGCAGCCTTCAGGGGAACACTGAAGCTTTCTTT. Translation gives CASSLQGNTEAFF.

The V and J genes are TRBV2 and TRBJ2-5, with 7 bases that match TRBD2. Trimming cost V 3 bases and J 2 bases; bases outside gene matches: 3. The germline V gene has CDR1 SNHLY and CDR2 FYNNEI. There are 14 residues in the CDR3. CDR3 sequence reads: CASSDRTRQETQYF. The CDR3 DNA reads TGTGCCAGCAGTGATCGGACTAGACAAGAGACCCAGTACTTC. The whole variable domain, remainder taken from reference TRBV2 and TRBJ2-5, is EPEVTQTPSHQVTQMGQEVILRCVPISNHLYFYWYRQILGQKVEFLVSFYNNEISEKSEIFDDQFSVERPDGSNFTLKIRSTKLEDSAMYFCASSDRTRQETQYFGPGTRLLVL.

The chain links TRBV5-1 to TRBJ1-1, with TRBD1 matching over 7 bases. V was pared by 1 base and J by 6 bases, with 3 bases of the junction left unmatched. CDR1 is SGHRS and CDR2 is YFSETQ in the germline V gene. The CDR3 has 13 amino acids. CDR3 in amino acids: CASSLKGASEAFF. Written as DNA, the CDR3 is TGCGCCAGCAGCTTGAAGGGGGCCTCTGAAGCTTTCTTT.

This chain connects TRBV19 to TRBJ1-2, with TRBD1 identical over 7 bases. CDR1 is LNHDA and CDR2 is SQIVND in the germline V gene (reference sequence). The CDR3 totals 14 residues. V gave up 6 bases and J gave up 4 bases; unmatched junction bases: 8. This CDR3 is CASSTQGTGYGYTF. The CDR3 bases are TGTGCCAGTAGCACACAGGGGACCGGCTATGGCTACACCTTC. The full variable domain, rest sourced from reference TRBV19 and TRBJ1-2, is DGGITQSPKYLFRKEGQNVTLSCEQNLNHDAMYWYRQDPGQGLRLIYYSQIVNDFQKGDIAEGYSVSREKKESFPLTVTSAQKNPTAFYLCASSTQGTGYGYTFGSGTRLTVV.

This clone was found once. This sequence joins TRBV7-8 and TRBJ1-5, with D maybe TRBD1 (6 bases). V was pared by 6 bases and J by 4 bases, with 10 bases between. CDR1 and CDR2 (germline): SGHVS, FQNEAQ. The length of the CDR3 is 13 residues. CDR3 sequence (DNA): TGTGCCAGCAGTCGAGACAGGAATCAGCCCCAGCATTTT. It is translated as CASSRDRNQPQHF.

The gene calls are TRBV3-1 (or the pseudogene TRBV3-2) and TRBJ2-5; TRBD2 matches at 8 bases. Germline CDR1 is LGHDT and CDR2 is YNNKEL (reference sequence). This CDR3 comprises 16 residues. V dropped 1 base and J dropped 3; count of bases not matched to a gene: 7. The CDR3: CASSQAGRTSKETQYF. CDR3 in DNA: TGTGCCAGCAGCCAAGCGGGAAGGACTAGCAAAGAGACCCAGTACTTC.

The DNA of the CDR3 is TGTGCCAGCGTTACTAGCGGGGGGGCCTTGGATGAGCAGTTCTTC. Encoded protein: CASVTSGGALDEQFF. This chain uses TRBV7-9 with TRBJ2-1; 13 bases fit TRBD2. This CDR3 contains 15 residues. Germline values: CDR1 SEHNR, CDR2 FQNEAQ (reference sequence). With V trimmed by 8 bases and J by 8 bases, 9 bases remained unmatched. Using reference TRBV7-9 and TRBJ2-1 for the parts outside the CDR3, the full variable domain is DTGVSQNPRHKITKRGQNVTFRCDPISEHNRLYWYRQTLGQGPEFLTYFQNEAQLEKSRLLSDRFSAERPKGSFSTLEIQRTEQGDSAMYLCASVTSGGALDEQFFGPGTRLTVL.

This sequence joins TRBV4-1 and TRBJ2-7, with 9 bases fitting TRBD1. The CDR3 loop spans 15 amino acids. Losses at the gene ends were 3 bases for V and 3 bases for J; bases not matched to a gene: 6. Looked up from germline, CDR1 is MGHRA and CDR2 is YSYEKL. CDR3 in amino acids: CASSQGTGLIYEQYF. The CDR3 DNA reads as TGCGCCAGCAGCCAGGGGACAGGGCTTATCTACGAGCAGTACTTC.

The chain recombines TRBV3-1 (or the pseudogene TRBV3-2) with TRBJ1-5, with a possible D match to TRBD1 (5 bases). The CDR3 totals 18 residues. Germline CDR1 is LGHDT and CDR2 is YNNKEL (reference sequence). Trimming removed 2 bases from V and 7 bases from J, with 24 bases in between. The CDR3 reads CASSQSRGGPGRDQPQHF. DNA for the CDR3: TGTGCCAGCAGCCAAAGTCGGGGAGGACCGGGACGGGACCAGCCCCAGCATTTT.

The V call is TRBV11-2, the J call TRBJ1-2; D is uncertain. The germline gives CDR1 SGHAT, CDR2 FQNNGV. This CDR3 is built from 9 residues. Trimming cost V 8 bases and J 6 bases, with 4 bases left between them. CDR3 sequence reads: CASRDGYTF. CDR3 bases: TGTGCCAGCCGCGATGGCTACACCTTC.

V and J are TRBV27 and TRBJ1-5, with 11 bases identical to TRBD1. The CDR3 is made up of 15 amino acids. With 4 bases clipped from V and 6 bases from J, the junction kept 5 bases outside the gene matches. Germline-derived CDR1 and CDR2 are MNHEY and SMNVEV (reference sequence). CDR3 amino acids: CASSSGQGALQPQHF. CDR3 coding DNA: TGTGCCAGCAGTTCAGGACAGGGGGCTCTTCAGCCCCAGCATTTT.

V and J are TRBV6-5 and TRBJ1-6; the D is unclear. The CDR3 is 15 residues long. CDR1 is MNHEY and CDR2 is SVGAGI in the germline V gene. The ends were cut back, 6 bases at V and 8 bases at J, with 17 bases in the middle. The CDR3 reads CASRSGLLGDSPLHF. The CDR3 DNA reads TGTGCCAGCAGGTCGGGCCTCCTCGGGGATTCACCCCTCCACTTT.

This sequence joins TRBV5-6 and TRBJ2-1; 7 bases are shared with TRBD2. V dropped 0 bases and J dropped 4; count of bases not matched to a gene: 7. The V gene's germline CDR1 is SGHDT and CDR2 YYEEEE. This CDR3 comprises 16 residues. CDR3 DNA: TGTGCCAGCAGCTTGGGTTCGGCGGGGGTGTACAATGAGCAGTTCTTC. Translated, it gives CASSLGSAGVYNEQFF.

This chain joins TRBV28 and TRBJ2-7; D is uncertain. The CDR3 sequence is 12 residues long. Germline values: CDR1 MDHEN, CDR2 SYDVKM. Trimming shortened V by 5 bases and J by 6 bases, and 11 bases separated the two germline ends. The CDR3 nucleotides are TGTGCCAGCAGTGACCCTAGAGGCGAGCAGTACTTC. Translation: CASSDPRGEQYF. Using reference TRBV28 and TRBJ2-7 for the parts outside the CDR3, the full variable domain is DVKVTQSSRYLVKRTGEKVFLECVQDMDHENMFWYRQDPGLGLRLIYFSYDVKMKEKGDIPEGYSVSREKKERFSLILESASTNQTSMYLCASSDPRGEQYFGPGTRLTVT.